The present TCR beta chain was sequenced within a study of CD8 T cells in Susac syndrome. With random hexamers, 0.5 to 1 ug RNA was reverse transcribed. TCRdb re-called the immunoSEQ multiplex PCR reads through MiXCR, storing one row per CDR3 protein. The profile shows over 150,000 distinct CDR3 sequences, approximately 93% of them singletons. This CDR3 contains 15 residues. Germline CDR1 and CDR2: SGHRS and YFSETQ. V lost 2 bases and J lost 7, with 18 bases in between. The sequence came from a human donor with multiple sclerosis. Input material: CD4+ T cells from PBMCs. The V gene is TRBV5-1, the J gene TRBJ2-5; D possibly uses TRBD1 or TRBD2 (5 bases each). The CDR3: CASSFGTVGAGTQYF. CDR3 in DNA: TGCGCCAGCAGCTTCGGGACGGTCGGTGCCGGGACCCAGTACTTC.